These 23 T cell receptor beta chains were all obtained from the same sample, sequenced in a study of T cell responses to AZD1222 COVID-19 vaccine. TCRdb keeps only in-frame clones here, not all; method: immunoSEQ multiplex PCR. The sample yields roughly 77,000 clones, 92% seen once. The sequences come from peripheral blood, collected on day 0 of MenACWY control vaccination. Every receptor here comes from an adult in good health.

The CDR3 spells CASRDTPSGANVLTF. The CDR3 coding sequence is TGCGCCAGCAGGGACACCCCCTCTGGGGCCAACGTCCTGACTTTC. The chain joins TRBV10-2 to TRBJ2-6, with D perhaps matching TRBD1 (5 bases). The germline gives CDR1 WSHSY, CDR2 SAAADI. Between the trimmed V and J ends, which lost 6 bases and 0 bases, there was a span of 9 bases. The CDR3 runs to 15 residues.

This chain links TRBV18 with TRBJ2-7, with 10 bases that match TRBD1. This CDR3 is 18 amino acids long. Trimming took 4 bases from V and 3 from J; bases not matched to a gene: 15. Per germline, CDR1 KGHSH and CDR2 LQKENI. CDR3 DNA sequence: TGTGCCAGCTCACTAAATGTATTAGGGACAGGGGCGGTCTACGAGCAGTACTTC. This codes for CASSLNVLGTGAVYEQYF.

This chain's CDR3 is CASSRSWSGELFF. The CDR3 DNA sequence: TGTGCCAGTAGCCGGTCCTGGAGCGGGGAGCTGTTTTTT. The chain has TRBV19 and TRBJ2-2; D is unclear. V shed 6 bases and J shed 7 bases, with 12 bases lying between them. CDR1 LNHDA and CDR2 SQIVND come from the germline V gene (reference sequence). The CDR3 runs 13 residues.

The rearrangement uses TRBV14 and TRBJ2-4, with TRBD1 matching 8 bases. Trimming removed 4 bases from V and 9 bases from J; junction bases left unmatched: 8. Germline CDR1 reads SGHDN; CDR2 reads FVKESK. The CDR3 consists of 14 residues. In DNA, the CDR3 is TGTGCCAGCAGCCTAGGACAGGGTCTTACCATTCAGTACTTC. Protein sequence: CASSLGQGLTIQYF.

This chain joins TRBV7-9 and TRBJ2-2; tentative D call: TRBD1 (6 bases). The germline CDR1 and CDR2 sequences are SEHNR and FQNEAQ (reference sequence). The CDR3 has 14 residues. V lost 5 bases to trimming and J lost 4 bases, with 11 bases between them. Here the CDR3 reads CASSIRGTTGELFF. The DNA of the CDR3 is TGTGCCAGCAGCATCAGGGGCACCACCGGGGAGCTGTTTTTT. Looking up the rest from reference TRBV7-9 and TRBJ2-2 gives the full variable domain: DTGVSQNPRHKITKRGQNVTFRCDPISEHNRLYWYRQTLGQGPEFLTYFQNEAQLEKSRLLSDRFSAERPKGSFSTLEIQRTEQGDSAMYLCASSIRGTTGELFFGEGSRLTVL.

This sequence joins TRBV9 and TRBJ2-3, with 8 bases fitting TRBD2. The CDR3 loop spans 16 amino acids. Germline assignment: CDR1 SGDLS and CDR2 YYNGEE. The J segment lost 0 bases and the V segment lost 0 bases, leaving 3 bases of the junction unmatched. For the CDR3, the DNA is TGTGCCAGCAGCGTAGGGGCTAGCGGGAGCACAGATACGCAGTATTTT. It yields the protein CASSVGASGSTDTQYF. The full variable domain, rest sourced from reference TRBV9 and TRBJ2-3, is DSGVTQTPKHLITATGQRVTLRCSPRSGDLSVYWYQQSLDQGLQFLIQYYNGEERAKGNILERFSAQQFPDLHSELNLSSLELGDSALYFCASSVGASGSTDTQYFGPGTRLTVL.

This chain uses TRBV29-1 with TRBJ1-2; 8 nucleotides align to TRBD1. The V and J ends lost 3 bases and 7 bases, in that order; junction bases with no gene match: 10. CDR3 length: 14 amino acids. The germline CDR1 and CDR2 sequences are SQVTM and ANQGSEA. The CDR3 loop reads CSVELPDRASGYTF. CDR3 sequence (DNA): TGCAGCGTTGAGCTCCCGGACAGGGCTAGTGGCTACACCTTC.

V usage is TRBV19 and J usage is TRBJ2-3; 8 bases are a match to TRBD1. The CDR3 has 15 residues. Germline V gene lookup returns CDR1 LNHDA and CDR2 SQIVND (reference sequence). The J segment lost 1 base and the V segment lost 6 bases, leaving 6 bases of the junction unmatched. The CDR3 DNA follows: TGTGCCAGTAGACTAGGACAGGGCGGCACAGATACGCAGTATTTT. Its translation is CASRLGQGGTDTQYF. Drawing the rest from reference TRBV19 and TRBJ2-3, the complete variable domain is DGGITQSPKYLFRKEGQNVTLSCEQNLNHDAMYWYRQDPGQGLRLIYYSQIVNDFQKGDIAEGYSVSREKKESFPLTVTSAQKNPTAFYLCASRLGQGGTDTQYFGPGTRLTVL.

The CDR3 DNA reads TGTGCCAGCAGCTTCGACAGGGGTACGCAGTATTTT. This codes for CASSFDRGTQYF. This chain uses TRBV7-9 with TRBJ2-3; 8 bases line up with TRBD1. The CDR3 consists of 12 residues. The junction had 1 base not matched to a gene; V was cut back by 3 bases and J by 8 bases. The germline gives CDR1 SEHNR, CDR2 FQNEAQ (reference sequence).

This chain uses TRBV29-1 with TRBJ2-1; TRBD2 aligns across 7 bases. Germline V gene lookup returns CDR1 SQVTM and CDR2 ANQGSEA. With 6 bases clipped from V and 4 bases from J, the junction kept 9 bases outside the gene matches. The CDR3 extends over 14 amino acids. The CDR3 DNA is TGCAGCGTAGTTAGTCTAGCGGATTACAATGAGCAGTTCTTC. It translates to CSVVSLADYNEQFF.

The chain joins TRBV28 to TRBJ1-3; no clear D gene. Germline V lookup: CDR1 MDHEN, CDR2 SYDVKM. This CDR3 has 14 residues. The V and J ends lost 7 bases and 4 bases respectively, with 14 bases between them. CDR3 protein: CASTNTAAGNTIYF. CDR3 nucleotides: TGTGCCAGCACCAACACGGCAGCAGGAAACACCATATATTTT. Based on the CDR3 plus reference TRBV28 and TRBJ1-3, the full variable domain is DVKVTQSSRYLVKRTGEKVFLECVQDMDHENMFWYRQDPGLGLRLIYFSYDVKMKEKGDIPEGYSVSREKKERFSLILESASTNQTSMYLCASTNTAAGNTIYFGEGSWLTVV.

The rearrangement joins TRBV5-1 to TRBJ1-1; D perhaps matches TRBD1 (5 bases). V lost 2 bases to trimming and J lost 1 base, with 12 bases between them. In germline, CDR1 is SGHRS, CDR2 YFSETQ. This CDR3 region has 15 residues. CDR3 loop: CASSFQGRGNTEAFF. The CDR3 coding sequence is TGCGCCAGCAGCTTCCAGGGACGGGGGAACACTGAAGCTTTCTTT.

This chain's CDR3 is CASSPGAYNSPLHF. The CDR3 bases are TGTGCCAGCAGCCCGGGAGCCTATAATTCACCCCTCCACTTT. The chain links TRBV7-9 to TRBJ1-6; no firm D call. CDR3 size: 14 residues. In germline, CDR1 is SEHNR, CDR2 FQNEAQ (reference sequence). V was pared by 5 bases and J by 2 bases, with 7 bases between.

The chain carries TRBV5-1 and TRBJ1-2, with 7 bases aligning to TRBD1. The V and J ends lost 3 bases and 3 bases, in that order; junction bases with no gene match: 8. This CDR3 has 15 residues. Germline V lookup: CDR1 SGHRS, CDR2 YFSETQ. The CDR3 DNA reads TGCGCCAGCAGCTCGGTGGTGGGACAGCACTATGGCTACACCTTC. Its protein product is CASSSVVGQHYGYTF. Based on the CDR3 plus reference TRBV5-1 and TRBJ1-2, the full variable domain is KAGVTQTPRYLIKTRGQQVTLSCSPISGHRSVSWYQQTPGQGLQFLFEYFSETQRNKGNFPGRFSGRQFSNSRSEMNVSTLELGDSALYLCASSSVVGQHYGYTFGSGTRLTVV.

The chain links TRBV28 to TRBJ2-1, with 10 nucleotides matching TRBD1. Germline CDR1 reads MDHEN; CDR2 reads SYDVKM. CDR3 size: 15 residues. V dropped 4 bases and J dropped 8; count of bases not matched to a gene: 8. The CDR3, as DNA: TGTGCCAGCAGTTCCCTGACAGGGGGCATGGATGAGCAGTTCTTC. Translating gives CASSSLTGGMDEQFF.

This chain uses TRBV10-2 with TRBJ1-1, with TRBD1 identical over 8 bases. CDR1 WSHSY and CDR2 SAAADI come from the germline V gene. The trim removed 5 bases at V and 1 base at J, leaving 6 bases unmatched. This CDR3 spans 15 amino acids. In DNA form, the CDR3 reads TGCGCCAGCAGTCAACCGGGACAGGAGAACACTGAAGCTTTCTTT. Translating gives CASSQPGQENTEAFF.

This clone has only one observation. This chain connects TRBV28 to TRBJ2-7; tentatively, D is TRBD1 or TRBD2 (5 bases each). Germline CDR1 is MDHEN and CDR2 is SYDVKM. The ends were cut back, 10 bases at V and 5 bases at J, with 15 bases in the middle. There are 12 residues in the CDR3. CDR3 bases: TGTGCCACCGGGGCCTACTTCGACGAGCAGTACTTC. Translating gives CATGAYFDEQYF.

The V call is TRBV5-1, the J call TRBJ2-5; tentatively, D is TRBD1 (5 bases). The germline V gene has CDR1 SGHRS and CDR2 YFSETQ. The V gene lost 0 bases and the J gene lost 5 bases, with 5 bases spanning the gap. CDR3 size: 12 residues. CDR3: CASSLEGETQYF. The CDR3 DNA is TGCGCCAGCAGCTTGGAGGGGGAGACCCAGTACTTC.

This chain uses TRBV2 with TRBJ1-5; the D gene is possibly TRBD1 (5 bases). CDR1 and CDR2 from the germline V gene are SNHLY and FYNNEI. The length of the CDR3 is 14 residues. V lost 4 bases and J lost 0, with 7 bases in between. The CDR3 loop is CASSAGNSNQPQHF. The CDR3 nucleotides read TGTGCCAGCAGTGCAGGGAATAGCAATCAGCCCCAGCATTTT.

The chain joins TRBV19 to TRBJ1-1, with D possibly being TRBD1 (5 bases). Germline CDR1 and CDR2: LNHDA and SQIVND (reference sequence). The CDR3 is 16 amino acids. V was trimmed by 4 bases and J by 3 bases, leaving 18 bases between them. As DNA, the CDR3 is TGTGCCAGTAGTAAATTATCAGGGAATTTGGACACTGAAGCTTTCTTT. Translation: CASSKLSGNLDTEAFF.

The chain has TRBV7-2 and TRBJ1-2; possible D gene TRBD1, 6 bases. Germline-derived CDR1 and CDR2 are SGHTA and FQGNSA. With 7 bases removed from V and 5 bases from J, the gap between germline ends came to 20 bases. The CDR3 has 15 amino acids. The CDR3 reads CASNPGGGSGYGYTF. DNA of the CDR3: TGTGCCAGCAACCCCGGGGGGGGCAGTGGGTATGGCTACACCTTC.

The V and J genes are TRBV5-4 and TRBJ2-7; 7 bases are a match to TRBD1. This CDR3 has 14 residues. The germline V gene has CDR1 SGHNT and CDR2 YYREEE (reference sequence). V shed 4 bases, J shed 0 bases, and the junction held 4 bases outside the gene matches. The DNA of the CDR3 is TGTGCCAGCAGCCCCGGACAGGTCTCCTACGAGCAGTACTTC. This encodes CASSPGQVSYEQYF.

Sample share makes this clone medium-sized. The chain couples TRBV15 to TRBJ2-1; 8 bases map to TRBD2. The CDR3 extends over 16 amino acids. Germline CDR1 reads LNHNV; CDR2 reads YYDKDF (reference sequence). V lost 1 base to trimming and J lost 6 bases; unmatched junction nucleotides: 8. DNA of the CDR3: TGTGCCACCAGCAGAGGGCAGCGGGAGCCCCCCAATGAGCAGTTCTTC. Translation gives CATSRGQREPPNEQFF.